These 3 T cell receptor beta chains originate from one sample sequenced in a study of shared clonotypes between healthy human individuals. Libraries were prepared by immunoSEQ multiplex PCR; TCRdb keeps only in-frame clonotypes and omits some of them. The table records some 2,500,000 clones, over 85% of them present only once. Source material: naive CD4+ T cells from PBMCs. The subset denotes: CD45RA+ positively selected. These receptors came from a man aged 18 to 29 in good health. Some clones in this sample may be carry-over from other donors' samples.

Note on this clone: The sample contains more than one DNA sequence encoding this CDR3. J is TRBJ1-2 and V is TRBV28; D is unclear. The CDR3 has 12 residues. V was clipped by 5 bases and J by 0 bases, with 4 bases between them. Germline CDR1 reads MDHEN; CDR2 reads SYDVKM. CDR3 coding DNA: TGTGCCAGCAGTCAGTCTAACTATGGCTACACCTTC. Its protein is CASSQSNYGYTF.

About this clone itself: Other DNA sequences in the sample encode the same CDR3. The genes are TRBV6-6 and TRBJ2-2; D may be TRBD2 (6 bases). Trimming removed 0 bases from V and 5 bases from J, with 7 bases in between. The CDR3 is 14 amino acids. Germline V gene lookup returns CDR1 MNHNY and CDR2 SVGAGI (reference sequence). CDR3 nucleotide sequence: TGTGCCAGCAGTTACTCTGGGGGGACCGGGGAGCTGTTTTTT. Translated: CASSYSGGTGELFF.

Regarding this clone: The same CDR3 can be traced to other DNA sequences in this sample. The chain has TRBV7-8 and TRBJ1-5; D not certain. The CDR3 runs to 15 residues. From germline, CDR1 is SGHVS and CDR2 FQNEAQ. V lost 1 base to trimming and J lost 4 bases, with 11 bases between them. CDR3 sequence reads: CASSLVRGGNQPQHF. CDR3 sequence (DNA): TGTGCCAGCAGCTTAGTTCGGGGAGGGAATCAGCCCCAGCATTTT. The full variable domain, completed using reference TRBV7-8 and TRBJ1-5, is GAGVSQSPRYKVAKRGQDVALRCDPISGHVSLFWYQQALGQGPEFLTYFQNEAQLDKSGLPSDRFFAERPEGSVSTLKIQRTQQEDSAVYLCASSLVRGGNQPQHFGDGTRLSIL.